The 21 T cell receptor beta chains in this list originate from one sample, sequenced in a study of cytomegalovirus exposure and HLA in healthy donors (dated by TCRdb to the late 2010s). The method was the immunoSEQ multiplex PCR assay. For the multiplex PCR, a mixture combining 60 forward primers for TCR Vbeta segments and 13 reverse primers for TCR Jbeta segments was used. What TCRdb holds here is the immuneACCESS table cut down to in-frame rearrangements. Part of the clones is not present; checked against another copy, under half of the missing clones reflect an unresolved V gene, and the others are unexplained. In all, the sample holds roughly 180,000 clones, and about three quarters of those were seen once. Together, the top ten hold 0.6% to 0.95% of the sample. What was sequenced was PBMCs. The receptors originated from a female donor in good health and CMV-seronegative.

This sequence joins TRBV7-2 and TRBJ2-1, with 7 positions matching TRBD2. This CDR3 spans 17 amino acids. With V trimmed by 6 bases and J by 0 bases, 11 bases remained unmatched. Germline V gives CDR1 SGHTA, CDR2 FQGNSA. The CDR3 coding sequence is TGTGCCAGCAGAGGACCCCCGGGACTACCCTCCTACAATGAGCAGTTCTTC. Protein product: CASRGPPGLPSYNEQFF.

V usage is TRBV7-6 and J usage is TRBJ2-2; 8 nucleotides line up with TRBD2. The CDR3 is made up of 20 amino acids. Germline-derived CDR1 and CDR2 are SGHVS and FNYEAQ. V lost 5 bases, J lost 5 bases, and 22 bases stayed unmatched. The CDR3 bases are TGTGCCAGCAGCCCCTTCACTTCGGGTGGCAGCGGGGGTGGTACCGGGGAGCTGTTTTTT. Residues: CASSPFTSGGSGGGTGELFF.

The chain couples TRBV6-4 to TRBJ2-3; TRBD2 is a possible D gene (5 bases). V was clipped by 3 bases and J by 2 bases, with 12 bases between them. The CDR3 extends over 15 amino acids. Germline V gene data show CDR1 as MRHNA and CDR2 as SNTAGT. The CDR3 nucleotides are TGTGCCAGCAGTGAGGATAGCGAGTACACAGATACGCAGTATTTT. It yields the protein CASSEDSEYTDTQYF.

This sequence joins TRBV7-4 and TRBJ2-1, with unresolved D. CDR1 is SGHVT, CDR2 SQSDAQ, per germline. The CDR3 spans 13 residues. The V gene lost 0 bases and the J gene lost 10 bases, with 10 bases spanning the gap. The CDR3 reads CASSLAGPREQFF. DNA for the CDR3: TGTGCCAGCAGCTTAGCGGGCCCGCGAGAGCAGTTCTTC.

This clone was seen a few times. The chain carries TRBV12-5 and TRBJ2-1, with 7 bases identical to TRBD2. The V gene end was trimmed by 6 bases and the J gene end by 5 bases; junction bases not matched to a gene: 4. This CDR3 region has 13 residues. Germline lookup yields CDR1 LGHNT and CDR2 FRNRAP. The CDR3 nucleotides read TGTGCTAGTGGCCGGAGCGGGGACAATGAGCAGTTCTTC. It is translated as CASGRSGDNEQFF.

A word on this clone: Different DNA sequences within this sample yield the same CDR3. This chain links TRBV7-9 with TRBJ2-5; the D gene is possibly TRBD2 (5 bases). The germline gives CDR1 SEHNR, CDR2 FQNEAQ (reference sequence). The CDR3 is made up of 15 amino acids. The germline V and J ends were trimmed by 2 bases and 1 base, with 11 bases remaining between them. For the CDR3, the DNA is TGTGCCAGCAGCTTAAAATCGGGGTTCCAAGAGACCCAGTACTTC. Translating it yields CASSLKSGFQETQYF.

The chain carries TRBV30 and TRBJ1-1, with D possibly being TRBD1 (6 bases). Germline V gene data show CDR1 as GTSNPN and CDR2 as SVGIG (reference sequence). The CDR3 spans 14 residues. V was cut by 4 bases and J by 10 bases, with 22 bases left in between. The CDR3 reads CAWNTHGGLAAAFF. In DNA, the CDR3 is TGTGCCTGGAACACACACGGGGGGCTAGCGGCAGCTTTCTTT.

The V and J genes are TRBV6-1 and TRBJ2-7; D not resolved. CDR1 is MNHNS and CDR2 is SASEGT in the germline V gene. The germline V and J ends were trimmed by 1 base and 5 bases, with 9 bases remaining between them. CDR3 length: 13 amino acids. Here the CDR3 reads CASSEVLGDEQYF. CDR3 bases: TGTGCCAGCAGTGAAGTTTTGGGCGACGAGCAGTACTTC.

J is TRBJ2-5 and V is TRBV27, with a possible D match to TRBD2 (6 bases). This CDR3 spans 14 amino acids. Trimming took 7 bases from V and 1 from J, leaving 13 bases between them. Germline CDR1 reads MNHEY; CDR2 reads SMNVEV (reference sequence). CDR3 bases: TGTGCCAGCAAGCTTAGGACTACCCAAGAGACCCAGTACTTC. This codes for CASKLRTTQETQYF.

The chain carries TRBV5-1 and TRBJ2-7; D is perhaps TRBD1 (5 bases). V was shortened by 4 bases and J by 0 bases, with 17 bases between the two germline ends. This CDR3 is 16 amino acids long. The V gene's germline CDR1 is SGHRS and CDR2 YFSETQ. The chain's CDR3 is CASSHPTALSSYEQYF. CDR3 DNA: TGCGCCAGCAGCCACCCGACAGCACTGAGCTCCTACGAGCAGTACTTC. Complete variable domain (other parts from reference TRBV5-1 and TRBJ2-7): KAGVTQTPRYLIKTRGQQVTLSCSPISGHRSVSWYQQTPGQGLQFLFEYFSETQRNKGNFPGRFSGRQFSNSRSEMNVSTLELGDSALYLCASSHPTALSSYEQYFGPGTRLTVT.

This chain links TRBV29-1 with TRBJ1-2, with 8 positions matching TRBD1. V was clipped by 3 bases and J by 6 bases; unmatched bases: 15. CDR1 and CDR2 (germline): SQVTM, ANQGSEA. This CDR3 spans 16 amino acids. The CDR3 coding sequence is TGCAGCGTTGACCCGCTGGCCACTTGGACAGGGAATGGCTACACCTTC. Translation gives CSVDPLATWTGNGYTF. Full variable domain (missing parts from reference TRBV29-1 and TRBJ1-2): SAVISQKPSRDICQRGTSLTIQCQVDSQVTMMFWYRQQPGQSLTLIATANQGSEATYESGFVIDKFPISRPNLTFSTLTVSNMSPEDSSIYLCSVDPLATWTGNGYTFGSGTRLTVV.

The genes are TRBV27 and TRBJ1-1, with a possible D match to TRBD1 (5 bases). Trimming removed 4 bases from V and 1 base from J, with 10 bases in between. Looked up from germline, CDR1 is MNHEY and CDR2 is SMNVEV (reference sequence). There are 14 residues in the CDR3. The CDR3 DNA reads TGTGCCAGCAGTTCACCAGGGTCGAACACTGAAGCTTTCTTT. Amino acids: CASSSPGSNTEAFF.

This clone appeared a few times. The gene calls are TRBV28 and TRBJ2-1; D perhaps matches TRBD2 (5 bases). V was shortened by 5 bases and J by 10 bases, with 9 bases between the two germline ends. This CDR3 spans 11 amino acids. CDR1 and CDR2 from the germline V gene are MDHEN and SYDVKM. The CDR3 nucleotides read TGTGCCAGCAGTACTAAGCGGGAGCAGTTCTTC. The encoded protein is CASSTKREQFF. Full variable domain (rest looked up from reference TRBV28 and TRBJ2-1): DVKVTQSSRYLVKRTGEKVFLECVQDMDHENMFWYRQDPGLGLRLIYFSYDVKMKEKGDIPEGYSVSREKKERFSLILESASTNQTSMYLCASSTKREQFFGPGTRLTVL.

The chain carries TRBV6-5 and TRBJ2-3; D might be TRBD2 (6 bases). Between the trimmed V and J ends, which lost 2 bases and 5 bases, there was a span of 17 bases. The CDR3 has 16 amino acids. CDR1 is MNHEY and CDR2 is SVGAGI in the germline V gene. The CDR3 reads CASSYDASRGGDTQYF. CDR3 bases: TGTGCCAGCAGTTACGACGCTAGCCGGGGAGGAGATACGCAGTATTTT.

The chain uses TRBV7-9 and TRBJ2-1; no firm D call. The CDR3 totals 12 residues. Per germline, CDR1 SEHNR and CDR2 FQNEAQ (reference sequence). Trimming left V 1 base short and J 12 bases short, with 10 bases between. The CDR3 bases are TGTGCCAGCAGCTTAGACCCCGCCAGGCAGTTCTTC. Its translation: CASSLDPARQFF.

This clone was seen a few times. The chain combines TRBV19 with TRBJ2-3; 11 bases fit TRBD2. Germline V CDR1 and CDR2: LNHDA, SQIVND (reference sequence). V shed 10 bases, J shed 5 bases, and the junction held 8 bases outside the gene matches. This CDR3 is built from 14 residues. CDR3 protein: CATSLAGVQDTQYF. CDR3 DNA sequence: TGTGCCACGTCACTAGCGGGGGTGCAAGATACGCAGTATTTT.

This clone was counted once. CDR3 in DNA: TGTGCCAGCTCCCGGGGACAGGGTGGCACTGAAGCTTTCTTT. Translated: CASSRGQGGTEAFF. The rearrangement links TRBV18 to TRBJ1-1; TRBD1 aligns across 9 bases. Unmatched junction bases numbered 6, after V lost 6 bases and J lost 4 bases. This CDR3 is built from 14 residues. Germline assignment: CDR1 KGHSH and CDR2 LQKENI. Drawing the rest from reference TRBV18 and TRBJ1-1, the complete variable domain is NAGVMQNPRHLVRRRGQEARLRCSPMKGHSHVYWYRQLPEEGLKFMVYLQKENIIDESGMPKERFSAEFPKEGPSILRIQQVVRGDSAAYFCASSRGQGGTEAFFGQGTRLTVV.

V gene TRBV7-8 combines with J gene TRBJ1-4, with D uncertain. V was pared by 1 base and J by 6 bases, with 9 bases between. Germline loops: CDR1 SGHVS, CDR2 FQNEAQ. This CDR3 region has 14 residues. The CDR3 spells CASSLESGDEKLFF. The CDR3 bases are TGTGCCAGCAGCTTAGAGAGTGGAGATGAAAAACTGTTTTTT.

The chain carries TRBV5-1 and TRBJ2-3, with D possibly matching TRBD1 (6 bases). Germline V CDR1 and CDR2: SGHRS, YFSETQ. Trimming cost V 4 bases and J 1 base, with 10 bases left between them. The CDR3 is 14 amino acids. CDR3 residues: CASSVSGGTDTQYF. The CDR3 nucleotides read TGCGCCAGCAGCGTGTCAGGGGGCACAGATACGCAGTATTTT.

The CDR3: CASSLAPAGAVTDTQYF. The CDR3 region has the DNA TGTGCCAGCAGCTTGGCCCCAGCGGGAGCGGTCACAGATACGCAGTATTTT. This rearrangement joins TRBV5-4 to TRBJ2-3; 8 nucleotides align to TRBD2. The CDR3 is made up of 17 amino acids. Germline lookup yields CDR1 SGHNT and CDR2 YYREEE (reference sequence). V lost 0 bases and J lost 2; bases outside the gene matches: 8.

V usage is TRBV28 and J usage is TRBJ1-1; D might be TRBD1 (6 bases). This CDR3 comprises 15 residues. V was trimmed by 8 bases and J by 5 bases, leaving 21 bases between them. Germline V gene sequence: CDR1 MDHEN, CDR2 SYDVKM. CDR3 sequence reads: CASDFLGARGTEAFF. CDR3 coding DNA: TGTGCCAGCGATTTTTTGGGAGCCAGGGGTACTGAAGCTTTCTTT.